The present T cell receptor (beta chain) was sequenced within a study of cytomegalovirus exposure and HLA in healthy donors. This CDR3 has 13 residues. V dropped 6 bases and J dropped 7; count of bases not matched to a gene: 3. Germline V gene sequence: CDR1 ENHRY, CDR2 SYGVKD. PCR involved 60 Vbeta and 13 Jbeta primers. Produced via immunoSEQ multiplex PCR; TCRdb's table is partial and in-frame only. The sample has around 130,000 clones; 75% to 90% are singletons. Donors in the study were healthy people who gave bone marrow. Sequenced: PBMCs. The origin of this receptor is a man younger than 40 in good health and CMV-seronegative. The genes are TRBV10-3 and TRBJ1-5, with TRBD1 identical over 10 bases. CDR3 nucleotides: TGTGCCATCAGCGGGGACAGGGGACAGCCCCAGCATTTT. The encoded protein is CAISGDRGQPQHF.